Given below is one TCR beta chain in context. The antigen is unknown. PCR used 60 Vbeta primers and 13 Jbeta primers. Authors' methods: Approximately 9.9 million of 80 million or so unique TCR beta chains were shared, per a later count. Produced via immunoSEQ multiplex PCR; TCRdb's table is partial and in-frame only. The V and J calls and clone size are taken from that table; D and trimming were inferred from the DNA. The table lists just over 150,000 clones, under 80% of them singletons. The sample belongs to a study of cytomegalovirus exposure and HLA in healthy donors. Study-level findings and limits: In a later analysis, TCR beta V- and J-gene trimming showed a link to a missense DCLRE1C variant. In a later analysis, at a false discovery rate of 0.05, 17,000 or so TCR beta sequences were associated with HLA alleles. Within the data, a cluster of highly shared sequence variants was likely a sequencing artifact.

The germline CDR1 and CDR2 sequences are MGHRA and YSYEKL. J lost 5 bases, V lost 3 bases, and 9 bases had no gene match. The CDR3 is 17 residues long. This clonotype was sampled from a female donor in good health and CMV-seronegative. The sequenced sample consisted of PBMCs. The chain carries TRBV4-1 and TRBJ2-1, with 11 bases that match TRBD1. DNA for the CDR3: TGCGCCAGCAGCCAGGCCCTGGACAGGGGGCAGAACAATGAGCAGTTCTTC. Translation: CASSQALDRGQNNEQFF.